A single sample is the source of the 20 T cell receptor beta chains below, sequenced in a study of blood T cell repertoires in COVID-19. Assay: immunoSEQ multiplex PCR; the TCRdb copy retains only in-frame clones and omits some. The sample includes a few hundred thousand clones, 90% of them seen just once. The specimen sequenced was PBMCs or T cells enriched from blood (not recorded which). These receptors were obtained from a woman younger than 35 with acute COVID-19.

The V and J genes are TRBV28 and TRBJ2-7, with D perhaps matching TRBD1 (6 bases). The germline gives CDR1 MDHEN, CDR2 SYDVKM. V shed 7 bases and J shed 5 bases, with 24 bases lying between them. This CDR3 spans 16 amino acids. The CDR3 DNA is TGTGCCAGCATTCCAGGATCCGGGACAATCCACCACGAGCAGTACTTC. Translation gives CASIPGSGTIHHEQYF. The full variable domain, with the rest looked up from reference TRBV28 and TRBJ2-7, is DVKVTQSSRYLVKRTGEKVFLECVQDMDHENMFWYRQDPGLGLRLIYFSYDVKMKEKGDIPEGYSVSREKKERFSLILESASTNQTSMYLCASIPGSGTIHHEQYFGPGTRLTVT.

The chain employs TRBV28 and TRBJ1-1; possible D gene TRBD1, 6 bases. V shed 2 bases and J shed 4 bases, with 14 bases lying between them. Germline V gives CDR1 MDHEN, CDR2 SYDVKM. The CDR3 is 15 amino acids. CDR3 DNA: TGTGCCAGCAGTTTAAAACAGGGCAGGGGCACTGAAGCTTTCTTT. Its protein is CASSLKQGRGTEAFF.

The rearrangement links TRBV5-1 to TRBJ2-7; 12 bases agree with TRBD2. The ends lost 2 bases at V and 0 bases at J; junction bases unmatched: 3. In germline, CDR1 is SGHRS, CDR2 YFSETQ. The CDR3 sequence is 16 residues long. DNA for the CDR3: TGCGCCAGCAGCTTTCAGACTAGCGGGAGCTCCTACGAGCAGTACTTC. Its protein is CASSFQTSGSSYEQYF.

The chain links TRBV28 to TRBJ1-2; 7 nucleotides match TRBD1. V lost 4 bases, J lost 7 bases, and 3 bases stayed unmatched. The CDR3 loop spans 12 amino acids. Germline CDR1 reads MDHEN; CDR2 reads SYDVKM. Written as DNA, the CDR3 is TGTGCCAGCAGTTCAGGGGGTAGTGGCTACACCTTC. Protein product: CASSSGGSGYTF.

This chain uses TRBV4-1 with TRBJ2-1; D possibly corresponds to TRBD2 (5 bases). Germline assignment: CDR1 MGHRA and CDR2 YSYEKL. The CDR3 is 15 residues long. The ends were cut back, 1 base at V and 10 bases at J, with 17 bases in the middle. The CDR3 DNA is TGCGCCAGCAGCCAAGGCCTGCTTGAGGGCGGGGAGCAGTTCTTC. Translation gives CASSQGLLEGGEQFF.

This clone was found once. This chain connects TRBV6-4 to TRBJ1-2; D uncertain. The CDR3 is 14 residues long. Trimming removed 6 bases from V and 2 bases from J, with 13 bases in between. Germline V gives CDR1 MRHNA, CDR2 SNTAGT. For the CDR3, the DNA is TGTGCCAGCAGCCCGGTCGGGTACAACTATGGCTACACCTTC. Translation gives CASSPVGYNYGYTF.

The V gene is TRBV6-5, the J gene TRBJ1-2, with 11 positions matching TRBD1. CDR1 MNHEY and CDR2 SVGAGI come from the germline V gene. The J segment lost 4 bases and the V segment lost 7 bases, leaving 8 bases of the junction unmatched. This CDR3 region has 15 residues. The CDR3 sequence is CASKLDRGQGYGYTF. CDR3 nucleotide sequence: TGTGCCAGCAAACTGGACAGGGGGCAGGGCTATGGCTACACCTTC.

The gene calls are TRBV5-8 and TRBJ1-4, with 11 bases fitting TRBD1. The CDR3 covers 16 residues. The germline gives CDR1 SGHTS, CDR2 YDEGEE. V gave up 6 bases and J gave up 0 bases; unmatched junction bases: 4. The CDR3 region is CASNWDRGATNEKLFF. CDR3 nucleotides: TGTGCCAGCAATTGGGACAGGGGGGCAACTAATGAAAAACTGTTTTTT.

This chain links TRBV29-1 with TRBJ1-4; D gene unclear. Trimming shortened V by 7 bases and J by 4 bases, and 19 bases separated the two germline ends. Germline CDR1 and CDR2: SQVTM and ANQGSEA. This CDR3 is 15 amino acids long. The chain's CDR3 is CSATRSGQINEKLFF. CDR3 DNA: TGCAGCGCCACGAGGAGCGGGCAGATTAATGAAAAACTGTTTTTT.

This chain uses TRBV24-1 with TRBJ2-1, with D unresolved. Germline CDR1 and CDR2: KGHDR and SFDVKD. CDR3 length: 12 amino acids. V shed 7 bases and J shed 12 bases, with 15 bases lying between them. CDR3 nucleotide sequence: TGTGCCACCAGAAGCGCCCCCGAAGGGCAGTTCTTC. Amino acids: CATRSAPEGQFF.

The rearrangement links TRBV27 to TRBJ2-2; the D is unclear. With 7 bases removed from V and 6 bases from J, the gap between germline ends came to 9 bases. Germline CDR1 is MNHEY and CDR2 is SMNVEV (reference sequence). This CDR3 is 12 amino acids long. CDR3 DNA: TGTGCCAGCATGAGTGGAGCCGGGGAGCTGTTTTTT. This translates into CASMSGAGELFF.

This clone was counted between two and nine times. The same CDR3 arises from other DNA sequences in this sample as well. The chain uses TRBV5-4 and TRBJ2-7; the match to TRBD2 covers 11 bases. This CDR3 spans 15 amino acids. Germline-derived CDR1 and CDR2 are SGHNT and YYREEE (reference sequence). Trimming removed 4 bases from V and 2 bases from J; junction bases left unmatched: 5. The CDR3 region is CASSPGTSGTYEQYF. The CDR3 nucleotides are TGTGCCAGCAGCCCCGGGACTAGCGGAACCTACGAGCAGTACTTC.

V is TRBV11-3 and J is TRBJ2-3, with D unresolved. The CDR3 consists of 13 residues. Germline loops: CDR1 SGHNT, CDR2 YENEEA. Trimming took off 1 base at V and 6 bases at J, with 8 bases between the two ends. The CDR3: CASSLGPRDTQYF. DNA of the CDR3: TGTGCCAGCAGCTTAGGGCCCCGCGATACGCAGTATTTT.

Only a few counts were recorded for this clone. Here the CDR3 reads CASRENQPQHF. The CDR3 DNA follows: TGTGCCAGCAGGGAGAATCAGCCCCAGCATTTT. The chain recombines TRBV3-1 (or the pseudogene TRBV3-2) with TRBJ1-5; D gene unclear. V was trimmed by 6 bases and J by 4 bases, leaving 4 bases between them. CDR1 and CDR2 from the germline V gene are LGHDT and YNNKEL (reference sequence). The CDR3 has 11 amino acids.

The chain employs TRBV7-8 and TRBJ1-3; D is ambiguous. V was pared by 2 bases and J by 1 base, with 6 bases between. CDR1 is SGHVS and CDR2 is FQNEAQ in the germline V gene. This CDR3 region has 14 residues. CDR3 in DNA: TGTGCCAGCAGCTTACGCCAGTCTGGAAACACCATATATTTT. It encodes CASSLRQSGNTIYF.

The chain couples TRBV28 to TRBJ2-2; 7 bases are a match to TRBD2. This CDR3 region has 13 residues. Trimming took 7 bases from V and 7 from J; bases not matched to a gene: 6. The germline V gene has CDR1 MDHEN and CDR2 SYDVKM. The CDR3 spells CASMGGAGGELFF. Here the CDR3 DNA reads TGTGCCAGCATGGGAGGGGCGGGCGGGGAGCTGTTTTTT.

V usage is TRBV7-3 and J usage is TRBJ2-7; the D gene is possibly TRBD2 (5 bases). The length of the CDR3 is 13 residues. The V and J ends lost 0 bases and 7 bases respectively, with 10 bases between them. Germline CDR1 and CDR2: SGHTA and FQGTGA. Here the CDR3 DNA reads TGTGCCAGCAGCTTAACTAACAGAGGGGAGCAGTACTTC. It yields the protein CASSLTNRGEQYF.

This clone was found once. The rearrangement uses TRBV19 and TRBJ2-3; 10 bases line up with TRBD2. Germline V gene data show CDR1 as LNHDA and CDR2 as SQIVND (reference sequence). This CDR3 spans 14 amino acids. The trim removed 5 bases at V and 4 bases at J, leaving 3 bases unmatched. The CDR3 reads CASSPSGSSDTQYF. The CDR3 DNA reads as TGTGCCAGTAGTCCTAGCGGGAGCTCAGATACGCAGTATTTT.

The chain has TRBV5-1 and TRBJ2-2, with D unresolved. This CDR3 has 13 residues. Between the trimmed V and J ends, which lost 0 bases and 7 bases, there was a span of 7 bases. CDR1 and CDR2 from the germline V gene are SGHRS and YFSETQ. The CDR3 protein is CASSLASIGELFF. DNA of the CDR3: TGCGCCAGCAGCTTGGCATCTATCGGGGAGCTGTTTTTT.

The rearrangement uses TRBV28 and TRBJ2-7; D remains unclear. The CDR3 consists of 15 residues. The germline CDR1 and CDR2 sequences are MDHEN and SYDVKM. V was trimmed by 4 bases and J by 2 bases, leaving 15 bases between them. CDR3 region: CASSSSGVQTYEQYF. For the CDR3, the DNA is TGTGCCAGCAGTTCCTCAGGTGTGCAAACCTACGAGCAGTACTTC.